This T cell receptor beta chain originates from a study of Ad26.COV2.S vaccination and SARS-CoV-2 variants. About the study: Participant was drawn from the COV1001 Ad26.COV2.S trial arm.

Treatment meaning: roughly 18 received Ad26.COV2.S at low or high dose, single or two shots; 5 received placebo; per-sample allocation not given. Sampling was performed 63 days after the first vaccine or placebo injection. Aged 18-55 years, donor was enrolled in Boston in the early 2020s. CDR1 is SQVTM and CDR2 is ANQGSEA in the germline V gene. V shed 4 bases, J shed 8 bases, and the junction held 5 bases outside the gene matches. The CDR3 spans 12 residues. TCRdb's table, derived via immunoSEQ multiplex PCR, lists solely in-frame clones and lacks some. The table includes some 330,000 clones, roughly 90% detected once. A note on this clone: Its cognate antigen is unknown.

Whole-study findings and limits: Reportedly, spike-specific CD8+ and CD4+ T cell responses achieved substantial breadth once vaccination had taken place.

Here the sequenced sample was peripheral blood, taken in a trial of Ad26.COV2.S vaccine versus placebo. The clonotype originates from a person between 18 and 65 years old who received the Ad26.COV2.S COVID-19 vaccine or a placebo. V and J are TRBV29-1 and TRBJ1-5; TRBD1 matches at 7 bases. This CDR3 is CSVVTGMEPQHF. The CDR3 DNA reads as TGCAGCGTTGTGACAGGGATGGAGCCCCAGCATTTT. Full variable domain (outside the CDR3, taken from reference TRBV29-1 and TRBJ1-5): SAVISQKPSRDICQRGTSLTIQCQVDSQVTMMFWYRQQPGQSLTLIATANQGSEATYESGFVIDKFPISRPNLTFSTLTVSNMSPEDSSIYLCSVVTGMEPQHFGDGTRLSIL.